These 11 T cell receptor beta chains share one sample of origin, sequenced in a study of blood T cell repertoires in COVID-19 (dated by TCRdb to about 2020). Library prep was done by the immunoSEQ multiplex PCR assay. TCRdb took over this immuneACCESS table, retaining in-frame rearrangements with V and J assigned. Such tables are incomplete; in checked studies, under half of the missing clones stem from an unresolved V gene, and the remainder is unexplained. This sample comprises roughly 70,000 clones, nearly 90% of them detected only once. The top ten constitute 4.5% to 5% of the sample. Sequencing was carried out using peripheral blood. The source of these receptors is a woman aged 45 to 65 with active COVID-19.

The chain joins TRBV25-1 to TRBJ2-2; D possibly corresponds to TRBD1 (5 bases). The CDR3 contains 17 residues. Germline lookup yields CDR1 MGHDK and CDR2 SYGVNS. V lost 1 base, J lost 4 bases, and 16 bases lay in between. The CDR3 loop reads CASSEFNWGRITGELFF. DNA of the CDR3: TGTGCCAGCAGTGAATTCAATTGGGGCAGAATCACCGGGGAGCTGTTTTTT.

In its sample, this clone was seen once. The genes are TRBV5-1 and TRBJ2-7; TRBD2 aligns across 8 bases. The germline gives CDR1 SGHRS, CDR2 YFSETQ. Trimming took 6 bases from V and 12 from J; bases not matched to a gene: 14. There are 13 residues in the CDR3. Here the CDR3 reads CASNREGLGGLYF. The CDR3 nucleotides are TGCGCCAGCAACCGGGAGGGCCTGGGGGGTCTGTACTTC. Looking up the rest from reference TRBV5-1 and TRBJ2-7 gives the full variable domain: KAGVTQTPRYLIKTRGQQVTLSCSPISGHRSVSWYQQTPGQGLQFLFEYFSETQRNKGNFPGRFSGRQFSNSRSEMNVSTLELGDSALYLCASNREGLGGLYFGPGTRLTVT.

This clone has a handful of counts. The chain has TRBV7-3 and TRBJ1-2; 8 nucleotides align to TRBD1. The germline gives CDR1 SGHTA, CDR2 FQGTGA. The trim removed 5 bases at V and 4 bases at J, leaving 9 bases unmatched. CDR3 size: 15 residues. Here the CDR3 reads CASSQTGDGIYGYTF. The CDR3 nucleotides read TGTGCCAGCAGCCAGACAGGGGATGGGATCTATGGCTACACCTTC.

J is TRBJ1-3 and V is TRBV19; perhaps TRBD1 as D (5 bases). The V end was cut by 5 bases, the J end by 3 bases, with 20 bases between. Germline CDR1 and CDR2: LNHDA and SQIVND (reference sequence). This CDR3 is built from 17 residues. CDR3 loop: CASSPSRLQANGNTIYF. The CDR3 DNA reads as TGTGCCAGTAGTCCCAGCCGATTACAGGCGAATGGAAACACCATATATTTT. The entire variable domain, with the rest obtained from reference TRBV19 and TRBJ1-3, is as follows: DGGITQSPKYLFRKEGQNVTLSCEQNLNHDAMYWYRQDPGQGLRLIYYSQIVNDFQKGDIAEGYSVSREKKESFPLTVTSAQKNPTAFYLCASSPSRLQANGNTIYFGEGSWLTVV.

This chain joins TRBV29-1 and TRBJ2-7; D remains ambiguous. This CDR3 has 12 residues. Trimming removed 4 bases at V and 0 bases at J, with 7 bases between. Germline CDR1 SQVTM, CDR2 ANQGSEA. As DNA, the CDR3 is TGCAGCGTTGGTCAGGCCTCCTACGAGCAGTACTTC. Its protein product is CSVGQASYEQYF.

J is TRBJ2-7 and V is TRBV25-1; possible D gene TRBD1, 5 bases. CDR3 size: 14 residues. V was clipped by 8 bases and J by 2 bases, with 16 bases between them. From germline, CDR1 is MGHDK and CDR2 SYGVNS. CDR3 DNA sequence: TGTGCCAGCGGTCTACCCGGACATCCCTACGAGCAGTACTTC. Its protein is CASGLPGHPYEQYF.

The V and J genes are TRBV5-1 and TRBJ1-1; 8 bases line up with TRBD1. V was pared by 3 bases and J by 3 bases, with 1 base of the junction left unmatched. Per the germline V gene, CDR1 is SGHRS and CDR2 is YFSETQ. The CDR3 spans 13 residues. DNA for the CDR3: TGCGCCAGCAGCTCGGGACAGGACACTGAAGCTTTCTTT. This gives the protein CASSSGQDTEAFF. Based on the CDR3 plus reference TRBV5-1 and TRBJ1-1, the full variable domain is KAGVTQTPRYLIKTRGQQVTLSCSPISGHRSVSWYQQTPGQGLQFLFEYFSETQRNKGNFPGRFSGRQFSNSRSEMNVSTLELGDSALYLCASSSGQDTEAFFGQGTRLTVV.

This chain links TRBV29-1 with TRBJ2-7; possibly TRBD1 for D (6 bases). V lost 3 bases, J lost 6 bases, and 18 bases lay in between. This CDR3 comprises 14 residues. Germline CDR1 and CDR2: SQVTM and ANQGSEA. The CDR3 region is CSVELVGTGREQYF. The CDR3 region has the DNA TGCAGCGTTGAGCTCGTGGGCACAGGGCGCGAGCAGTACTTC.

This chain links TRBV27 with TRBJ2-2, with 9 bases identical to TRBD1. This CDR3 contains 18 residues. Germline V lookup: CDR1 MNHEY, CDR2 SMNVEV (reference sequence). The V segment lost 4 bases and the J segment 6 bases; nucleotides outside the gene matches: 15. As DNA, the CDR3 is TGTGCCAGCAGTTATATTTTAGGGGGACAGGGTACCGCCGGGGAGCTGTTTTTT. This sequence encodes CASSYILGGQGTAGELFF.

The V gene is TRBV12-3 or TRBV12-4, the J gene TRBJ1-1; D not resolved. V lost 7 bases and J lost 1, with 10 bases in between. The CDR3 length is 13 residues. The CDR3 sequence is CASTPSGNTEAFF. The DNA for the CDR3 is TGTGCCAGCACCCCTTCGGGGAACACTGAAGCTTTCTTT.

The chain has TRBV10-3 and TRBJ2-5, with D perhaps TRBD2 (7 bases). V was shortened by 3 bases and J by 5 bases, with 13 bases between the two germline ends. Per germline, CDR1 ENHRY and CDR2 SYGVKD. The CDR3 runs 14 residues. The CDR3 DNA follows: TGTGCCATCAGTGATAAGGGGGGGTATGAGACCCAGTACTTC. This gives the protein CAISDKGGYETQYF.